Listed below are T cell receptor beta chains from one sample, sequenced in a study of naive and memory T cell subsets. TCRdb processed the 5' RACE reads anew with MiXCR; each CDR3 protein has one entry. There are more than 50,000 distinct CDR3 sequences in the sample; approximately 8% occur only once, and approximately 21% lies in the top ten. The receptors were gathered from a female donor in good health. Both conserved end residues are part of each CDR3. Fields, in order: V gene, clone size, J gene, D gene, CDR3 protein, CDR3 DNA. D genes are given only for firm matches. Not all rows give a size; the values are once, few, many and, for expanded clones, a class.

TRBV6-4	few	TRBJ1-4	TRBD1	CASGWTGATNEKLFF	TGTGCCAGCGGATGGACAGGGGCAACTAATGAAAAACTGTTTTTT
TRBV9	few	TRBJ2-3	-	CASSVVLAGDSTDTQYF	TGTGCCAGCAGCGTAGTGTTGGCAGGGGATAGCACAGATACGCAGTATTTT
TRBV7-9	few	TRBJ2-2	-	CASSESPGELFF	TGTGCCAGCAGCGAAAGTCCCGGGGAGCTGTTTTTT
TRBV19	-	TRBJ2-1	TRBD2	CASSWEREWDNEQFF	TGTGCCAGTAGTTGGGAGCGGGAATGGGACAATGAGCAGTTCTTC
TRBV29-1	-	TRBJ2-3	-	CSVERVVGSTDTQYF	TGCAGCGTTGAAAGGGTTGTGGGAAGCACAGATACGCAGTATTTT
TRBV5-1	-	TRBJ2-7	-	CASSLADGLREQYF	TGCGCCAGCAGCTTGGCCGACGGCCTTCGCGAGCAGTACTTC
TRBV7-2	many	TRBJ1-2	-	CASSSRQFAYGYTF	TGTGCCAGCAGCTCGAGACAGTTCGCCTATGGCTACACCTTC
TRBV28	many	TRBJ1-6	-	CASSKQGSYNSPLHF	TGTGCCAGCAGCAAACAGGGATCCTATAATTCACCCCTCCACTTT
TRBV20-1	-	TRBJ1-5	TRBD1	CSARDRGANQPQHF	TGCAGTGCTAGGGACAGGGGGGCCAATCAGCCCCAGCATTTT
TRBV19	-	TRBJ2-1	-	CASSIRLGPSTF	TGTGCCAGTAGTATCCGACTAGGTCCGTCAACCTTC
TRBV28	-	TRBJ2-7	-	CASSSSEGIYEQYF	-
TRBV5-1	few	TRBJ2-5	-	CASSLADGGSETQYF	TGCGCCAGCAGCTTGGCGGACGGGGGCTCTGAGACCCAGTACTTC
TRBV29-1	-	TRBJ2-7	TRBD1	CSVVQGWEQYF	TGCAGCGTTGTACAGGGGTGGGAGCAGTACTTC
TRBV28	few	TRBJ2-1	-	CASSFRDRSFNEQFF	TGTGCCAGCAGTTTCCGGGATAGGTCCTTCAATGAGCAGTTCTTC
TRBV5-1	-	TRBJ2-7	-	CASSLGVSYEQYF	TGCGCCAGCAGCTTGGGGGTTTCCTACGAGCAGTACTTC
TRBV3-1	many	TRBJ2-5	-	CASRDARETQYF	TGTGCCAGCAGAGACGCACGGGAGACCCAGTACTTC
TRBV6-5	few	TRBJ1-4	-	CASRYDRKGKLFF	TGTGCCAGCAGATATGACAGAAAGGGAAAACTGTTTTTT
TRBV29-1	few	TRBJ2-7	-	CSVDPGNEQYF	TGCAGCGTTGACCCAGGGAACGAGCAGTACTTC
TRBV9	few	TRBJ1-2	-	CASSVSGKNKVGGYTF	TGTGCCAGCAGCGTATCAGGGAAAAACAAGGTCGGTGGCTACACCTTC
TRBV15	-	TRBJ1-2	-	CATSRDLGHTEYGYTF	TGTGCCACCAGCAGAGATTTGGGACACACAGAATATGGCTACACCTTC
TRBV9	few	TRBJ2-3	TRBD1	CASSVGQGMRDTQYF	TGTGCCAGCAGCGTAGGACAGGGGATGCGAGATACGCAGTATTTT
TRBV10-3	few	TRBJ1-5	TRBD1	CAISGQGSEPQHF	TGTGCCATCAGTGGACAGGGGTCAGAGCCCCAGCATTTT
TRBV6-1	-	TRBJ2-1	-	CASSNPGTNEQFF	TGTGCCAGCAGTAACCCCGGGACTAATGAGCAGTTCTTC
TRBV10-3	few	TRBJ1-5	TRBD1	CAISEGQGRNQPQHF	TGTGCCATCAGTGAGGGACAGGGGCGCAATCAGCCCCAGCATTTT
TRBV14	many	TRBJ2-1	-	CASSRLPGDGEQFF	TGTGCCAGCAGCCGGCTCCCCGGGGATGGTGAGCAGTTCTTC
TRBV13	-	TRBJ1-4	TRBD1	CASSVDRGGEKLFF	TGTGCCAGCAGCGTAGACAGGGGTGGTGAAAAACTGTTTTTT
TRBV28	many	TRBJ1-1	-	CASSLNRATEAFF	TGTGCCAGCAGCCTTAACAGGGCCACTGAAGCTTTCTTT
TRBV30	few	TRBJ2-3	-	CAWNRGTRTDTQYF	TGTGCCTGGAACCGGGGGACCAGGACAGATACGCAGTATTTT
TRBV28	few	TRBJ1-5	-	CASSTEDQPQHF	TGTGCCAGCAGTACAGAGGATCAGCCCCAGCATTTT
TRBV29-1	few	TRBJ2-2	-	CSVEPANTGELFF	TGCAGCGTTGAGCCCGCGAACACCGGGGAGCTGTTTTTT
TRBV28	-	TRBJ2-7	-	CASSSGRYEQYF	TGTGCCAGCAGTTCAGGTCGCTACGAGCAGTACTTC
TRBV6-5	-	TRBJ2-7	-	CASSRSSYEQYF	TGTGCCAGCAGTCGCAGCTCCTACGAGCAGTACTTC
TRBV29-1	many	TRBJ2-7	TRBD1	CSVVSGTGSYEQYF	TGCAGCGTTGTTTCCGGGACAGGTTCCTACGAGCAGTACTTC
TRBV28	few	TRBJ2-7	TRBD2	CASSRTSGSYEQYF	TGTGCCAGCAGTCGGACTAGCGGTTCCTACGAGCAGTACTTC
TRBV27	many	TRBJ1-5	TRBD1	CASSRDGTGSNQPQHF	TGTGCCAGCAGTCGGGACGGGACAGGGAGCAATCAGCCCCAGCATTTT
TRBV9	-	TRBJ2-1	-	CASSVDGNSYNEQFF	TGTGCCAGCAGCGTAGACGGTAACTCCTACAATGAGCAGTTCTTC
TRBV28	few	TRBJ2-7	-	CASSFDLKGNEQYF	TGTGCCAGCAGTTTTGATCTTAAGGGGAACGAGCAGTACTTC
TRBV6-4	many	TRBJ2-3	-	CASSELGGSADTQYF	TGTGCCAGCAGTGAGCTTGGGGGGAGTGCCGATACGCAGTATTTT
TRBV27	many	TRBJ2-1	TRBD1	CASSLWAGGYNEQFF	TGTGCCAGCAGTTTATGGGCAGGGGGCTACAATGAGCAGTTCTTC
TRBV9	-	TRBJ2-1	TRBD2	CASSVAGLAYNEQFF	TGTGCCAGCAGCGTAGCGGGACTAGCCTACAATGAGCAGTTCTTC
TRBV6-4	-	TRBJ1-1	-	CASSSGPGSAEAFF	TGTGCCAGCAGTTCTGGTCCGGGGAGCGCTGAAGCTTTCTTT
TRBV7-3	few	TRBJ2-2	-	CASSLSPENTGELFF	TGTGCCAGCAGCTTAAGTCCAGAAAACACCGGGGAGCTGTTTTTT
TRBV5-1	many	TRBJ1-1	-	CASSLVAGAGTEAFF	TGCGCCAGCAGCTTGGTAGCGGGGGCGGGCACTGAAGCTTTCTTT
TRBV6-5	few	TRBJ2-3	TRBD2	CATTLVRAGGNTDTQYF	TGTGCCACCACCCTAGTGAGGGCGGGGGGTAACACAGATACGCAGTATTTT
TRBV28	-	TRBJ1-6	-	CASSEGRNNSPLHF	TGTGCCAGCAGCGAAGGACGGAATAATTCACCCCTCCACTTT
TRBV19	-	TRBJ1-2	-	CASSMAGYGYTF	TGTGCCAGTAGTATGGCCGGCTATGGCTACACCTTC
TRBV20-1	-	TRBJ1-1	TRBD1	CSASRLGGQPFTEAFF	TGCAGTGCTAGCCGGTTGGGGGGACAGCCGTTCACTGAAGCTTTCTTT
TRBV12-3/TRBV12-4	many	TRBJ1-4	-	CASTASRGATNEKLFF	TGTGCCAGCACCGCCAGCCGGGGGGCAACTAATGAAAAACTGTTTTTT
TRBV5-1	-	TRBJ2-3	-	CASSLEGVRDTQYF	TGCGCCAGCAGCTTGGAAGGAGTCCGGGATACGCAGTATTTT
TRBV4-1	-	TRBJ2-4	-	CASSRADPSSQIQYF	TGCGCCAGCAGCCGAGCGGACCCATCCTCGCAGATTCAGTACTTC
TRBV2	few	TRBJ2-3	-	CASSELRASGASTDTQYF	TGTGCCAGCAGTGAATTGAGAGCGAGCGGAGCTAGCACAGATACGCAGTATTTT
TRBV2	few	TRBJ2-2	TRBD2	CAARPSGGTGELFF	TGTGCCGCACGGCCTAGCGGGGGGACCGGGGAGCTGTTTTTT